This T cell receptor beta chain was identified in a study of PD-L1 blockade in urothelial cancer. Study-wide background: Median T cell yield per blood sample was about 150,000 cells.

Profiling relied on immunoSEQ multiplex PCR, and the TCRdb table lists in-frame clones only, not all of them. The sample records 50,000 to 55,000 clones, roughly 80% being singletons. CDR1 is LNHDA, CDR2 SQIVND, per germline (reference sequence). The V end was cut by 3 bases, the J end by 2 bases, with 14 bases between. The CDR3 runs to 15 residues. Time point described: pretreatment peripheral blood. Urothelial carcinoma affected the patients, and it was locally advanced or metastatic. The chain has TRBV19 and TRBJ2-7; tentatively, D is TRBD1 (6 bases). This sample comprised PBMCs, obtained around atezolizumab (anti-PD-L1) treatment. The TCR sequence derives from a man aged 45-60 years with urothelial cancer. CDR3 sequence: CASSMGARITYEQYF. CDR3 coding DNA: TGTGCCAGTAGTATGGGGGCACGCATTACCTACGAGCAGTACTTC.